The source of this TCR beta chain is a study of blood T cells in healthy people across ages. Findings and limits, study-wide: Aged donors had fewer naive CD4+ cells and lower diversity than long-lived donors.

Comment on this clonotype: Its specificity is not known.

Each sample yielded at least 6 million isolated PBMCs. Sample-barcoded 5' priming and a J-beta primer mix drove a second PCR of roughly 7 to 11 cycles. The template-switch adaptor, which had 12 random nucleotides, put a tag on each cDNA molecule. TCRdb redid the calling of the 5' RACE reads with MiXCR, one entry per CDR3 protein. The sample holds 600,000 or so distinct CDR3 sequences, roughly 30% seen once. Germline V gene lookup returns CDR1 SGHAT and CDR2 FQNNGV. This CDR3 region has 13 residues. This sequence was found in an elderly woman in good health. The chain uses TRBV11-2 and TRBJ2-7, with unresolved D. Gene TRBJ2-4 matches the end of the DNA better, so the J call may be wrong. Sequencing was done on a sample of blood. DNA of the CDR3: TGTGCCAGCAGCATAGGAATATCAAACATTCAGTACTTC. The encoded protein is CASSIGISNIQYF.